These T cell receptor beta chains were read from a single sample in a study of follicular helper T cells after annual influenza vaccination. Sequencing was performed with immunoSEQ multiplex PCR; in TCRdb, only in-frame clones are kept and a portion is missing. The sample records some 3,900 clones, around 80% being singletons. The input for sequencing was CXCR5- memory CD4+ T cells sorted from blood, taken 7 days after influenza vaccination. These receptors all stem from an adult who received the influenza vaccine. CDR3s include the opening cysteine and the closing phenylalanine or tryptophan. D genes are given only for firm matches. Size is stated for part of the rows, as once, few or many counts, or as a class when the clone is expanded.

clone size: few; J gene: TRBJ1-6; V gene: TRBV27; D gene: -; CDR3 DNA: TGTGCCAGCAGTTCTTACACGAGCTCCTATAATTCACCCCTCCACTTT; CDR3 protein: CASSSYTSSYNSPLHF
clone size: few; J gene: TRBJ1-5; V gene: TRBV1; D gene: -; CDR3 DNA: TGCACCAGCAGCCATATCGGGTGGAGGAATCAGCCCCAGCATTTT; CDR3 protein: CTSSHIGWRNQPQHF
clone size: -; J gene: TRBJ2-3; V gene: TRBV21-1; D gene: -; CDR3 DNA: TGTGCCAGCAACGGCGGGGAGACCTGCACAGATACGCAGTATTTT; CDR3 protein: CASNGGETCTDTQYF
clone size: -; J gene: TRBJ1-2; V gene: TRBV2; D gene: TRBD1; CDR3 DNA: TGTGCCAGCACCTCGAGCGGGACAGTTGGCTACACCTTC; CDR3 protein: CASTSSGTVGYTF
clone size: -; J gene: TRBJ2-5; V gene: TRBV7-3; D gene: -; CDR3 DNA: TGTGCCAGCAGATCCGGGACGTCACTAGGGGGGACCCAGTACTTC; CDR3 protein: CASRSGTSLGGTQYF
clone size: -; J gene: TRBJ2-5; V gene: TRBV7-2; D gene: TRBD2; CDR3 DNA: TGTGCCAGCAGCTTATGGGGCAAGGGACTAGCGGGGAGGAGTGAGACCCAGTACTTC; CDR3 protein: CASSLWGKGLAGRSETQYF
clone size: few; J gene: TRBJ2-7; V gene: TRBV6-1; D gene: -; CDR3 DNA: TGTGCCAGCAGCCGGGACGGATACTACGAGCAGTACTTC; CDR3 protein: CASSRDGYYEQYF
clone size: -; J gene: TRBJ1-6; V gene: TRBV30; D gene: -; CDR3 DNA: TGTGCCTGGAGCCCCTCAGGGCCAATTTCACCCCTCCACTTT; CDR3 protein: CAWSPSGPISPLHF
clone size: -; J gene: TRBJ2-1; V gene: TRBV9; D gene: -; CDR3 DNA: TGTGCCAGCAGCGTAGGTAGCAGATCCGACAATGAGCAGTTCTTC; CDR3 protein: CASSVGSRSDNEQFF
clone size: -; J gene: TRBJ2-1; V gene: TRBV4-3; D gene: TRBD2; CDR3 DNA: TGCGCCAGCAGCCAAGTCCCGGGACTAGCGATCAATGAGCAGTTCTTC; CDR3 protein: CASSQVPGLAINEQFF
clone size: once; J gene: TRBJ2-7; V gene: TRBV7-2; D gene: TRBD1; CDR3 DNA: TGTGCCAGCAGTCGGGACAGGGACTACGAGCAGTACTTC; CDR3 protein: CASSRDRDYEQYF
clone size: -; J gene: TRBJ2-1; V gene: TRBV27; D gene: TRBD1; CDR3 DNA: TGTGCCAGCAGTTCATATGACAGGGGAGGCGAAAATGAGCAGTTCTTC; CDR3 protein: CASSSYDRGGENEQFF
clone size: -; J gene: TRBJ2-1; V gene: TRBV2; D gene: TRBD2; CDR3 DNA: TGTGCCAGCGGCGGGGGGCTCTACAATGAGCAGTTCTTC; CDR3 protein: CASGGGLYNEQFF
clone size: -; J gene: TRBJ1-1; V gene: TRBV7-6; D gene: TRBD1; CDR3 DNA: TGTGCCAGCAGCCAAAATACAGGGGGACCAAACATGAACACTGAAGCTTTCTTT; CDR3 protein: CASSQNTGGPNMNTEAFF
clone size: -; J gene: TRBJ2-4; V gene: TRBV19; D gene: TRBD1; CDR3 DNA: TGTGCCAGTAGTATATATACCGGACAGGGAGAGTTAGGCAAAAACATTCAGTACTTC; CDR3 protein: CASSIYTGQGELGKNIQYF
clone size: -; J gene: TRBJ1-3; V gene: TRBV5-1; D gene: -; CDR3 DNA: TGCGCCAGCAGCCCGGGGGGTGCCGACGGGTTGGATTTT; CDR3 protein: CASSPGGADGLDF
clone size: -; J gene: TRBJ1-1; V gene: TRBV5-1; D gene: -; CDR3 DNA: TGCGCCAGCAGCTTGGGGACGAACACTGAAGCTTTCTTT; CDR3 protein: CASSLGTNTEAFF
clone size: -; J gene: TRBJ1-1; V gene: TRBV11-1; D gene: -; CDR3 DNA: TGTGCCAGTTCCACGGCCCGCGGCACTGAAGCTTTCTTT; CDR3 protein: CASSTARGTEAFF